The present entry profiles one T cell receptor (beta chain) with its context. This entry belongs to a study of shared clonotypes between healthy human individuals. Sequencing used immunoSEQ multiplex PCR; TCRdb keeps in-frame clones, though not all of them. The repertoire holds 1 million to 1.3 million clones, with 75% to 85% as singletons. The CDR3 consists of 15 residues. Trimming removed 0 bases at V and 9 bases at J, with 16 bases between. CDR1 SGHRS and CDR2 YFSETQ come from the germline V gene. The V gene is TRBV5-1, the J gene TRBJ2-1; D remains ambiguous. Sequences were obtained from memory CD4+ T cells from PBMCs. As to subset: CD45RA-negative fraction. The receptor comes from a man aged 18 to 30 in good health. Some clones in this sample may be carry-over from other donors' samples. The DNA for the CDR3 is TGCGCCAGCAGCTTGGTTATACCTACATCGGGTGAGCAGTTCTTC. Translating gives CASSLVIPTSGEQFF.